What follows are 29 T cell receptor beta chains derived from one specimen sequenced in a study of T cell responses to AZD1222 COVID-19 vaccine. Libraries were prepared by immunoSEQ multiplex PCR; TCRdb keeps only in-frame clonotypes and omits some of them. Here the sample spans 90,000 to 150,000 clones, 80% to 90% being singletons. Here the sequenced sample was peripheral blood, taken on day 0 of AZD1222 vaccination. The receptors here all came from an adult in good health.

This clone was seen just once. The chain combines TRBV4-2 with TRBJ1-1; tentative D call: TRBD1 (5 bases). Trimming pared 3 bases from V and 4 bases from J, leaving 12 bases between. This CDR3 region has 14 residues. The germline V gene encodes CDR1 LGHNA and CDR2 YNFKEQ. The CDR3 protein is CASSHRGGSTEAFF. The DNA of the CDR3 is TGTGCCAGCAGCCATAGGGGAGGAAGCACTGAAGCTTTCTTT.

DNA for the CDR3: TGTGCCAGCAGTTCGAACAGGGGGCTCGGTGAGCCCTATGGCTACACCTTC. Translating it yields CASSSNRGLGEPYGYTF. The chain uses TRBV6-2 or TRBV6-3 and TRBJ1-2, with TRBD1 identical over 9 bases. Germline V gives CDR1 MNHEY, CDR2 SVGEGT. This CDR3 has 17 amino acids. Trimming took 4 bases from V and 4 from J; bases not matched to a gene: 13.

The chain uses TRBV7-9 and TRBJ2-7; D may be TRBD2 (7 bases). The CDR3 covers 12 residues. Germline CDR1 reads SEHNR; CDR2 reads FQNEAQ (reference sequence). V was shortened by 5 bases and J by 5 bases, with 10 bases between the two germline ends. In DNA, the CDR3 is TGTGCCAGCAGCCAAGGGGGGGACGAGCAGTACTTC. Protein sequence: CASSQGGDEQYF.

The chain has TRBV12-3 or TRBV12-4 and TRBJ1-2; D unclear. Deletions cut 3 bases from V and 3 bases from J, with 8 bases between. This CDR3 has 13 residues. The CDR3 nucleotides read TGTGCCAGCAGTTTGTGGCGGGACTATGGCTACACCTTC. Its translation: CASSLWRDYGYTF.

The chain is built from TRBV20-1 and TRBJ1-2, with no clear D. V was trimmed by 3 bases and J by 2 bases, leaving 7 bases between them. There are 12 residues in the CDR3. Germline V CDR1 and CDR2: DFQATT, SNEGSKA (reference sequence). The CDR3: CSASSGNYGYTF. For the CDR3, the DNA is TGCAGTGCTAGTTCTGGGAACTATGGCTACACCTTC.

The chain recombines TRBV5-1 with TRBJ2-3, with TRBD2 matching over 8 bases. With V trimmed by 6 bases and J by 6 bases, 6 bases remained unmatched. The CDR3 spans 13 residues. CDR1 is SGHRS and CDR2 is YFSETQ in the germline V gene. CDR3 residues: CASKKRGLDTQYF. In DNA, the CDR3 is TGCGCCAGCAAGAAGCGGGGGTTGGATACGCAGTATTTT.

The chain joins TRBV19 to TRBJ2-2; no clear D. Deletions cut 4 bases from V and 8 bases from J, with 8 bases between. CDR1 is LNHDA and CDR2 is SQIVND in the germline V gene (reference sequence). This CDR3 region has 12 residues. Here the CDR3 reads CASSNLQGELFF. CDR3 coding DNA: TGTGCCAGTAGTAACCTTCAGGGGGAGCTGTTTTTT.

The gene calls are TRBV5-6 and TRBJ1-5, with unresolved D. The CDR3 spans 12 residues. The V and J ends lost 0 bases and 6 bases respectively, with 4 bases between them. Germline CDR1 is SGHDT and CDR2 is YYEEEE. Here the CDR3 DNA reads TGTGCCAGCAGCTTGGGGGTTCAGCCCCAGCATTTT. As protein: CASSLGVQPQHF.

The CDR3 is CASSSKGDTEAFF. DNA of the CDR3: TGTGCCAGCTCATCAAAGGGTGACACTGAAGCTTTCTTT. This chain links TRBV18 with TRBJ1-1; D gene uncertain. Germline V CDR1 and CDR2: KGHSH, LQKENI. The ends were cut back, 5 bases at V and 3 bases at J, with 10 bases in the middle. There are 13 residues in the CDR3.

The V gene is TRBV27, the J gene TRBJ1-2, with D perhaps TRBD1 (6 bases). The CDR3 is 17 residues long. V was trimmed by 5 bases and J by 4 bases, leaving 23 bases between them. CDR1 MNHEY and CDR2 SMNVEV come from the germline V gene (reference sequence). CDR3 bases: TGTGCCAGCAGTCTAGAGGGGGTGGGGGGGCATATCTATGGCTACACCTTC. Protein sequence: CASSLEGVGGHIYGYTF.

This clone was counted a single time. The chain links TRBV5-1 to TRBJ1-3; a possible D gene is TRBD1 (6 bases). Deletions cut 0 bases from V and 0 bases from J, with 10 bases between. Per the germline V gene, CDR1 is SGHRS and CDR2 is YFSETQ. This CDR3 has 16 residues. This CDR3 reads CASSLVGGGSGNTIYF. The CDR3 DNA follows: TGCGCCAGCAGCTTGGTCGGGGGCGGCTCTGGAAACACCATATATTTT.

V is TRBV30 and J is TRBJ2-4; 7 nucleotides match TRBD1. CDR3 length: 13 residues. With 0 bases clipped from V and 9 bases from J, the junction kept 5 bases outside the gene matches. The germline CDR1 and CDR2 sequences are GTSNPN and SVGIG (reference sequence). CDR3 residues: CAWSVPAGGIQYF. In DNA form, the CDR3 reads TGTGCCTGGAGTGTACCGGCAGGGGGCATTCAGTACTTC.

CDR3 DNA sequence: TGTGCCAGCAGCCGAACAGGGGGCCCCTATAGCAATCAGCCCCAGCATTTT. Translating it yields CASSRTGGPYSNQPQHF. J is TRBJ1-5 and V is TRBV27; 9 bases align to TRBD1. CDR3 size: 17 residues. Per germline, CDR1 MNHEY and CDR2 SMNVEV (reference sequence). V trimming: 6 bases; J trimming: 0 bases; junction bases outside the gene matches: 9.

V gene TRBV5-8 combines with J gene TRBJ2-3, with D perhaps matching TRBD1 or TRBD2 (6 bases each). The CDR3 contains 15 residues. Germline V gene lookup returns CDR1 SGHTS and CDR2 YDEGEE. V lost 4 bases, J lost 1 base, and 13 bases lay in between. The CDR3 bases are TGTGCCAGCAGCCCCGTGGGGGGCCGCACAGATACGCAGTATTTT. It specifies CASSPVGGRTDTQYF.

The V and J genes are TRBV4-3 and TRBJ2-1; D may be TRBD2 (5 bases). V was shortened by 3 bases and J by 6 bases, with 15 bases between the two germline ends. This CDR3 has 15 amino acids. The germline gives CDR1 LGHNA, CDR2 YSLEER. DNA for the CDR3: TGCGCCAGCAGCCATGGCGGGTTTGTGGGCAATGAGCAGTTCTTC. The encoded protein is CASSHGGFVGNEQFF.

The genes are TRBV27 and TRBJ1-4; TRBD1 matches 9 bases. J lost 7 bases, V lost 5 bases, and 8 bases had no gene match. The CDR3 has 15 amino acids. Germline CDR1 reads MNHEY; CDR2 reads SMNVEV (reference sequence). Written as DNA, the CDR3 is TGTGCCAGCAGTACGGTAGGGACAGGGACTGAAAAACTGTTTTTT. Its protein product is CASSTVGTGTEKLFF. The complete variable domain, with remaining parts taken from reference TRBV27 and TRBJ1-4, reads EAQVTQNPRYLITVTGKKLTVTCSQNMNHEYMSWYRQDPGLGLRQIYYSMNVEVTDKGDVPEGYKVSRKEKRNFPLILESPSPNQTSLYFCASSTVGTGTEKLFFGSGTQLSVL.

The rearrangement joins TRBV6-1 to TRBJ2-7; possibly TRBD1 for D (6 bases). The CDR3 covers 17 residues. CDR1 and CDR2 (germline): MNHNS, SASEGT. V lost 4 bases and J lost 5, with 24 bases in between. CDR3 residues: CASSVGFGFGRGDEQYF. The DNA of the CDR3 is TGTGCCAGCAGTGTGGGGTTTGGGTTTGGCAGGGGCGACGAGCAGTACTTC.

In DNA form, the CDR3 reads TGTGCCAGTAGTTCTTCAATGAACACTGAAGCTTTCTTT. Protein product: CASSSSMNTEAFF. This sequence joins TRBV19 and TRBJ1-1; D uncertain. V was cut by 5 bases and J by 0 bases, with 7 bases left in between. Germline-derived CDR1 and CDR2 are LNHDA and SQIVND (reference sequence). The CDR3 extends over 13 amino acids.

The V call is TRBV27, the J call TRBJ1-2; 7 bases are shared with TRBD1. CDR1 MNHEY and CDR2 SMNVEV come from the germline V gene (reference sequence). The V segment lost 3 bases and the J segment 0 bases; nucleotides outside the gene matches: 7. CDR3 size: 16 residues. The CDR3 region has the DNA TGTGCCAGCAGTTTCCTCTACAGGGGCTCTAACTATGGCTACACCTTC. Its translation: CASSFLYRGSNYGYTF.

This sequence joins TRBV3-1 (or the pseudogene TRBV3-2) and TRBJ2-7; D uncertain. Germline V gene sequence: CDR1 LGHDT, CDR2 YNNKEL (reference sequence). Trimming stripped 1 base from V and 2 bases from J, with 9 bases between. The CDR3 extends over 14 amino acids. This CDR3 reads CASSQGVSPYEQYF. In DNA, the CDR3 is TGTGCCAGCAGCCAAGGTGTGAGCCCCTACGAGCAGTACTTC.

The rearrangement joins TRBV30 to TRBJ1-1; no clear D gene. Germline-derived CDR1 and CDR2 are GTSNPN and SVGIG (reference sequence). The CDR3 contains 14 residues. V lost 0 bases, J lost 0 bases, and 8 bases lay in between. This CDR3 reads CAWSVPVLNTEAFF. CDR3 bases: TGTGCCTGGAGTGTACCGGTACTGAACACTGAAGCTTTCTTT.

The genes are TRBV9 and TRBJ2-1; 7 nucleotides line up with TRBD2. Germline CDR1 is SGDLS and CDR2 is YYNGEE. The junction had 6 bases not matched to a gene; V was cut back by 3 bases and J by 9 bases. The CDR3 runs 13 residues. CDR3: CASSGRWEGEQFF. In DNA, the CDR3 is TGTGCCAGCAGCGGACGGTGGGAGGGTGAGCAGTTCTTC.

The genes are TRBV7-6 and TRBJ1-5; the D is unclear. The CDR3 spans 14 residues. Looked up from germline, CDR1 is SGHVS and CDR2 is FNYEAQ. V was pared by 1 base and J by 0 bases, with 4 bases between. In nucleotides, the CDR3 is TGTGCCAGCAGCTTAGGAGATAGCAATCAGCCCCAGCATTTT. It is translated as CASSLGDSNQPQHF.

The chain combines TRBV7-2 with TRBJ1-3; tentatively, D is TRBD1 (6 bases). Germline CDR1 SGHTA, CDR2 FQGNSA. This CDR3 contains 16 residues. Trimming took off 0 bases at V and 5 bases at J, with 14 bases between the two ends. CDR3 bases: TGTGCCAGCAGCTTAGCCAGGGAAGGGGGAAGAAACACCATATATTTT. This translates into CASSLAREGGRNTIYF. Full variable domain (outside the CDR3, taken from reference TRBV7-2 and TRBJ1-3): GAGVSQSPSNKVTEKGKDVELRCDPISGHTALYWYRQSLGQGLEFLIYFQGNSAPDKSGLPSDRFSAERTGGSVSTLTIQRTQQEDSAVYLCASSLAREGGRNTIYFGEGSWLTVV.

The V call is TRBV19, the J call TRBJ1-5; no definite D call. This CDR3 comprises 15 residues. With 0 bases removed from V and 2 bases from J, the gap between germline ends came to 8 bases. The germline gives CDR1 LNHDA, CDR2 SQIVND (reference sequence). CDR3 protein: CASSIENTGNQPQHF. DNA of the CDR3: TGTGCCAGTAGTATAGAAAACACGGGCAATCAGCCCCAGCATTTT.

The CDR3 loop is CAISETGSTDTQYF. CDR3 nucleotides: TGTGCCATCAGTGAGACGGGGTCCACAGATACGCAGTATTTT. The V call is TRBV10-3, the J call TRBJ2-3; a weak D match, TRBD2 (5 bases). Germline CDR1 and CDR2: ENHRY and SYGVKD. V was cut by 2 bases and J by 2 bases, with 8 bases left in between. This CDR3 is built from 14 residues.

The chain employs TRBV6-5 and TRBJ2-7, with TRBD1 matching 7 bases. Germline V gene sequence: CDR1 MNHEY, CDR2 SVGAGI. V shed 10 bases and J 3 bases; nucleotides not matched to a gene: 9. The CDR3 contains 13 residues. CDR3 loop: CATRGGEDYEQYF. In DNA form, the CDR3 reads TGTGCCACTCGAGGGGGCGAGGACTACGAGCAGTACTTC.

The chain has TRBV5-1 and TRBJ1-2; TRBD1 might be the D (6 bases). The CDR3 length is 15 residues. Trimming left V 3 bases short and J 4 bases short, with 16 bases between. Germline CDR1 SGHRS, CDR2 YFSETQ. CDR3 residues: CASSSQGEGIYGYTF. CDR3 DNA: TGCGCCAGCAGCTCACAGGGAGAGGGGATCTATGGCTACACCTTC.

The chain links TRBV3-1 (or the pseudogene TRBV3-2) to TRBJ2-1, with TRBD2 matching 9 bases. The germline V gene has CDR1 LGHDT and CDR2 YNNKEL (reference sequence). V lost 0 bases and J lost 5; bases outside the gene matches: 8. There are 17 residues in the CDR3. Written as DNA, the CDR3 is TGTGCCAGCAGCCAAGATGGGACTAGCTATAGGAACAATGAGCAGTTCTTC. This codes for CASSQDGTSYRNNEQFF.